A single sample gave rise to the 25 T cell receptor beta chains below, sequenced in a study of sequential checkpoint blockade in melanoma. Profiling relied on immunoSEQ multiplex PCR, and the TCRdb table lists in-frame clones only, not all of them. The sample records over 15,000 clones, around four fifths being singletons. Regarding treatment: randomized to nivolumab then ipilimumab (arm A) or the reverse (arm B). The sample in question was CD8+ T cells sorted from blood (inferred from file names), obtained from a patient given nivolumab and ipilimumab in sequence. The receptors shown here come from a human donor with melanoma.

CDR3 protein: CASSELAGHLETQYF. The CDR3 DNA sequence: TGTGCCAGCAGTGAACTAGCGGGACACTTAGAGACCCAGTACTTC. The genes are TRBV6-1 and TRBJ2-5; 9 bases agree with TRBD2. The V segment lost 2 bases and the J segment 4 bases; nucleotides outside the gene matches: 5. Germline loops: CDR1 MNHNS, CDR2 SASEGT. CDR3 size: 15 residues.

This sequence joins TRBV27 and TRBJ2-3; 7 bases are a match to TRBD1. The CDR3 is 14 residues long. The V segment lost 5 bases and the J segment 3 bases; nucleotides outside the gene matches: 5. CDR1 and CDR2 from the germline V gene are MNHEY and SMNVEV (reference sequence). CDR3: CASSETQGTDTQYF. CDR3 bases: TGTGCCAGCAGTGAAACACAGGGGACAGATACGCAGTATTTT.

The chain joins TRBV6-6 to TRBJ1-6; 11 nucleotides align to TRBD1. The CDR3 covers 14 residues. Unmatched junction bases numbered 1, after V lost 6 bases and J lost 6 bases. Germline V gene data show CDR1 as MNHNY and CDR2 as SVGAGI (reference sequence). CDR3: CASRGTGGNSPLHF. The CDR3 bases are TGTGCCAGCAGAGGGACAGGGGGTAATTCACCCCTCCACTTT.

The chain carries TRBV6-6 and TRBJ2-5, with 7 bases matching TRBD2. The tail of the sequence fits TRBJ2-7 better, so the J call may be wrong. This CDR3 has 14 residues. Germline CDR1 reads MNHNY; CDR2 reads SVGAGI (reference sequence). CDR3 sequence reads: CASSYLEREDEQYF. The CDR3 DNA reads TGTGCCAGCAGTTACTTGGAACGGGAGGACGAGCAGTACTTC.

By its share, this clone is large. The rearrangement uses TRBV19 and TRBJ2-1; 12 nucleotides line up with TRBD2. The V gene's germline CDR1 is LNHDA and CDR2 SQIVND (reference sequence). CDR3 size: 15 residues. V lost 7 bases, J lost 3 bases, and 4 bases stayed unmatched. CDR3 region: CASTLTSGSYNEQFF. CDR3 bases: TGTGCCAGTACCCTGACTAGCGGGAGCTACAATGAGCAGTTCTTC. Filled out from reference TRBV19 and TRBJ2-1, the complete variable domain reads DGGITQSPKYLFRKEGQNVTLSCEQNLNHDAMYWYRQDPGQGLRLIYYSQIVNDFQKGDIAEGYSVSREKKESFPLTVTSAQKNPTAFYLCASTLTSGSYNEQFFGPGTRLTVL.

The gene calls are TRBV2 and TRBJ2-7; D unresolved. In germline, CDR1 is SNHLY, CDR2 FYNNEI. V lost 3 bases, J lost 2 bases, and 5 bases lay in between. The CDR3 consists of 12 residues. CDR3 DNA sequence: TGTGCCAGCAGTGACTCTACCTACGAGCAGTACTTC. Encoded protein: CASSDSTYEQYF.

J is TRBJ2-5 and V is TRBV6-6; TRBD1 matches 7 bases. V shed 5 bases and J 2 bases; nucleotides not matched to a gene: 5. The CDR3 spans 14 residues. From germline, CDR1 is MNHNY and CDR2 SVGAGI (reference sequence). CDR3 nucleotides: TGTGCCAGCAGTCCAGCGACAGGGCAAGAGACCCAGTACTTC. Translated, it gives CASSPATGQETQYF.

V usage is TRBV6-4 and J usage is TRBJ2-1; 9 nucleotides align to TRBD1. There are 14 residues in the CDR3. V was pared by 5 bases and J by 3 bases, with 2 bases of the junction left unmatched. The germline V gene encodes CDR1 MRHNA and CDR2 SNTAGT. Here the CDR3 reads CASSSGQGYNEQFF. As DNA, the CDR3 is TGTGCCAGCAGTTCGGGACAGGGCTACAATGAGCAGTTCTTC.

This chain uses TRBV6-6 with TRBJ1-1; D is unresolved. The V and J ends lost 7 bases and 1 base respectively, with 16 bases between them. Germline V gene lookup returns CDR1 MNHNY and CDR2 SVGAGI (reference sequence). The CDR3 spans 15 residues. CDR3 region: CASTRTVPQNTEAFF. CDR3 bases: TGTGCCAGCACCCGAACTGTCCCTCAGAACACTGAAGCTTTCTTT.

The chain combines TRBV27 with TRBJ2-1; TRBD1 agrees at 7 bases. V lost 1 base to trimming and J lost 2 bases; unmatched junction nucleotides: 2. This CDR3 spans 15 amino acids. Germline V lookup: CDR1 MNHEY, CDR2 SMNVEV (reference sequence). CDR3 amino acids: CASSLWGQTYNEQFF. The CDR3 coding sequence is TGTGCCAGCAGTTTATGGGGACAGACCTACAATGAGCAGTTCTTC.

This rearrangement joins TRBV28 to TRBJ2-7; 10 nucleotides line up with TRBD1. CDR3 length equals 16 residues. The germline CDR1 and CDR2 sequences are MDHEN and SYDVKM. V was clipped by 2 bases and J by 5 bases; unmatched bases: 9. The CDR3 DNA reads TGTGCCAGCAGTTTACGCCGGGACAGGGGTTTCAACGAGCAGTACTTC. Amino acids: CASSLRRDRGFNEQYF.

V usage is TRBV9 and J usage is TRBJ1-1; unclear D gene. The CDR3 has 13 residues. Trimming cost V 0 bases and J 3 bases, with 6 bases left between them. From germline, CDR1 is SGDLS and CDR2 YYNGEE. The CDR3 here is CASSVGGDTEAFF. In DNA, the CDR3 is TGTGCCAGCAGCGTAGGAGGTGACACTGAAGCTTTCTTT.

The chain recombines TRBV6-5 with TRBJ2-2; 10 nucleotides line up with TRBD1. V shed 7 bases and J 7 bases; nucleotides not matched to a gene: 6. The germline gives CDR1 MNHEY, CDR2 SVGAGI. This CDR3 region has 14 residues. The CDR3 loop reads CASTPGQGDGELFF. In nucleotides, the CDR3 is TGTGCCAGCACCCCCGGACAGGGGGACGGGGAGCTGTTTTTT.

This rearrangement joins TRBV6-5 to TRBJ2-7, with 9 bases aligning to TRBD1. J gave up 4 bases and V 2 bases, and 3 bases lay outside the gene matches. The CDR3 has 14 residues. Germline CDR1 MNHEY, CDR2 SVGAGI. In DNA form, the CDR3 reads TGTGCCAGCAGTTACGGGACAGGGAAGTACGAGCAGTACTTC. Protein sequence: CASSYGTGKYEQYF.

CDR3: CAWSDAGVETQYF. The CDR3 DNA reads TGTGCCTGGAGCGACGCCGGGGTGGAGACCCAGTACTTC. J is TRBJ2-5 and V is TRBV30; TRBD2 might be the D (5 bases). Germline V gene data show CDR1 as GTSNPN and CDR2 as SVGIG (reference sequence). The CDR3 is made up of 13 amino acids. Trimming stripped 3 bases from V and 5 bases from J, with 13 bases between.

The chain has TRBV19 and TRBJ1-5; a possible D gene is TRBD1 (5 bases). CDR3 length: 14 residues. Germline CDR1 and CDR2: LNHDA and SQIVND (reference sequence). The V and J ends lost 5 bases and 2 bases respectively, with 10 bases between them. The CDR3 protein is CASSQGIRNQPQHF. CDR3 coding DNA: TGTGCCAGTAGTCAGGGAATACGCAATCAGCCCCAGCATTTT.

The CDR3 DNA sequence: TGTGCCAGCAGGGAACTAGGGGGGGGCAATGAAAAACTGTTTTTT. Amino acids: CASRELGGGNEKLFF. The chain uses TRBV27 and TRBJ1-4, with D possibly TRBD1 on 6 matching bases. This CDR3 spans 15 amino acids. The germline V and J ends were trimmed by 6 bases and 5 bases, with 16 bases remaining between them. CDR1 MNHEY and CDR2 SMNVEV come from the germline V gene (reference sequence).

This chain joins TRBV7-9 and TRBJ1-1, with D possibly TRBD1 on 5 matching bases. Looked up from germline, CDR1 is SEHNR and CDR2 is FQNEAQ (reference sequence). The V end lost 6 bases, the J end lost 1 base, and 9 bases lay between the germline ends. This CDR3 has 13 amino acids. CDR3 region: CASRDTPNTEAFF. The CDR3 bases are TGTGCCAGCAGGGACACCCCGAACACTGAAGCTTTCTTT.

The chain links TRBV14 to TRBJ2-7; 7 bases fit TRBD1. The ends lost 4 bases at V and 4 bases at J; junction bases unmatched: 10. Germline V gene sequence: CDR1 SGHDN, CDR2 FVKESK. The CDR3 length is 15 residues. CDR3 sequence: CASSPRQGQNYEQYF. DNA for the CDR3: TGTGCCAGCAGCCCCCGACAGGGTCAGAATTACGAGCAGTACTTC.

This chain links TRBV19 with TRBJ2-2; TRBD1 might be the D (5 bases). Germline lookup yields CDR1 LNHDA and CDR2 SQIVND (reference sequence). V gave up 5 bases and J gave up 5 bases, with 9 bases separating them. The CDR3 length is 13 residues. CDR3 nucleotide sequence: TGTGCCAGTAGTCACAGGTTAACCGGGGAGCTGTTTTTT. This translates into CASSHRLTGELFF.

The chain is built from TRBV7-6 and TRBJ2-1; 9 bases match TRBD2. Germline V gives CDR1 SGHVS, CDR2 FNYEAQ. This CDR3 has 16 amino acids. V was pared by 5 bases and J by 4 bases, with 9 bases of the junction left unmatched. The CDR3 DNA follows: TGTGCCAGCAGCATCCGGACTAGCGAGCCTTACAATGAGCAGTTCTTC. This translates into CASSIRTSEPYNEQFF.

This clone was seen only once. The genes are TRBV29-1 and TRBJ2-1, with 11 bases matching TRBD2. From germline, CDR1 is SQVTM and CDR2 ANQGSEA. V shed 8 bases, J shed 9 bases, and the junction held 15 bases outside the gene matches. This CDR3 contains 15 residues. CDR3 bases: TGCAGCTTCTTAGGTCTAGCGGGAGGTAACGTTGAGCAGTTCTTC. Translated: CSFLGLAGGNVEQFF.

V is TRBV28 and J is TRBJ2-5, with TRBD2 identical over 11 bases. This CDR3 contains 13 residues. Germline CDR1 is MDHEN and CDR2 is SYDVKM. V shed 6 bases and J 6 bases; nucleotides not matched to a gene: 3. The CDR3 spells CASRLAGGKTQYF. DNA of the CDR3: TGTGCCAGCAGGCTAGCGGGAGGCAAGACCCAGTACTTC.

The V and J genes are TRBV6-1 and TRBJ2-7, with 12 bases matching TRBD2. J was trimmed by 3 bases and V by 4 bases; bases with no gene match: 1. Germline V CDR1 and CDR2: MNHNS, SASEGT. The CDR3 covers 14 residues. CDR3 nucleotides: TGTGCCAGCAGTGTGACTAGCGGGAGCTACGAGCAGTACTTC. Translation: CASSVTSGSYEQYF.

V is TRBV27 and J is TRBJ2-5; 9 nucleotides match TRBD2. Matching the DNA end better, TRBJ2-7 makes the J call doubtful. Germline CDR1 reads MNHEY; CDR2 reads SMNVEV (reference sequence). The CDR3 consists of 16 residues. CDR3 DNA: TGTGCCAGCAGTCGCCTGAAAAGCGGGGGGATCTACGAGCAGTACTTC. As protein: CASSRLKSGGIYEQYF.